What follows are 29 T cell receptor beta chains derived from one specimen sequenced in a study of post-analysis software for immune sequencing data. Sequencing libraries made from TCR beta cDNA carried unique molecular identifiers. TCRdb reanalysed the PCR reads using MiXCR and keeps one entry per CDR3 protein. Here the sample spans roughly 150,000 distinct CDR3 sequences, about 34% being singletons. The material was blood, obtained after autologous hematopoietic stem cell transplantation. These receptors originate from a girl between 5 and 17 years old with multiple sclerosis.

V usage is TRBV6-5 and J usage is TRBJ2-3; D call uncertain. V was shortened by 0 bases and J by 0 bases, with 10 bases between the two germline ends. The CDR3 consists of 16 residues. The germline CDR1 and CDR2 sequences are MNHEY and SVGAGI. In DNA, the CDR3 is TGTGCCAGCAGTTACTCGTTGTTCTCTAGCACAGATACGCAGTATTTT. As protein: CASSYSLFSSTDTQYF.

The chain combines TRBV11-3 with TRBJ2-6; D not certain. Germline CDR1 and CDR2: SGHNT and YENEEA. The ends were cut back, 2 bases at V and 0 bases at J, with 5 bases in the middle. The CDR3 is 15 amino acids. The CDR3 protein is CASSLLSSGANVLTF. The DNA for the CDR3 is TGTGCCAGCAGCTTACTGTCCTCTGGGGCCAACGTCCTGACTTTC.

The chain uses TRBV5-1 and TRBJ2-7, with TRBD1 matching over 9 bases. V gave up 4 bases and J gave up 5 bases; unmatched junction bases: 7. This CDR3 comprises 14 residues. CDR1 is SGHRS and CDR2 is YFSETQ in the germline V gene. In DNA, the CDR3 is TGCGCCAGCAGCGGATCCGGGACAGGGAACGAGCAGTACTTC. This translates into CASSGSGTGNEQYF.

This clonotype came up a few times. The DNA of the CDR3 is TGTGCCAGCAGCGTAGGGGTAGGGAGCACAGATACGCAGTATTTT. It specifies CASSVGVGSTDTQYF. The chain couples TRBV9 to TRBJ2-3; the D is unclear. Germline V CDR1 and CDR2: SGDLS, YYNGEE. The length of the CDR3 is 15 residues. The V and J ends lost 0 bases and 0 bases respectively, with 8 bases between them. Combining the CDR3 with reference TRBV9 and TRBJ2-3 gives the whole variable domain DSGVTQTPKHLITATGQRVTLRCSPRSGDLSVYWYQQSLDQGLQFLIQYYNGEERAKGNILERFSAQQFPDLHSELNLSSLELGDSALYFCASSVGVGSTDTQYFGPGTRLTVL.

V gene TRBV28 combines with J gene TRBJ2-4, with 10 positions matching TRBD2. Gene TRBJ2-7 matches the end of the DNA better, so the J call may be wrong. The CDR3 is 15 amino acids. The germline gives CDR1 MDHEN, CDR2 SYDVKM. This CDR3 reads CASSLRLAGAHEQYF. CDR3 bases: TGTGCCAGCAGTTTACGGCTAGCGGGAGCCCACGAGCAGTACTTC.

The table lists this clonotype with a few counts. This chain joins TRBV7-9 and TRBJ1-2; D gene ambiguous. Germline V gene sequence: CDR1 SEHNR, CDR2 FQNEAQ (reference sequence). Trimming pared 5 bases from V and 5 bases from J, leaving 12 bases between. The CDR3 runs 13 residues. The CDR3 nucleotides are TGTGCCAGCAGCGAGAGGACGGCTTATGGCTACACCTTC. It specifies CASSERTAYGYTF.

CDR3 loop: CASSSGGGSRYEQYF. CDR3 DNA sequence: TGTGCCAGCAGCTCTGGGGGAGGTTCACGCTACGAGCAGTACTTC. The chain uses TRBV7-9 and TRBJ2-7, with D possibly matching TRBD2 (6 bases). Trimming took 4 bases from V and 3 from J, leaving 16 bases between them. Per germline, CDR1 SEHNR and CDR2 FQNEAQ (reference sequence). There are 15 residues in the CDR3.

The chain has TRBV20-1 and TRBJ2-3, with TRBD2 matching 10 bases. V gave up 3 bases and J gave up 4 bases; unmatched junction bases: 16. The CDR3 sequence is 18 residues long. CDR1 is DFQATT and CDR2 is SNEGSKA in the germline V gene (reference sequence). Written as DNA, the CDR3 is TGCAGTGCTAGTCAGGGAGGAATGGGGCTAGCGGGAGCAGATACGCAGTATTTT. This sequence encodes CSASQGGMGLAGADTQYF.

This chain links TRBV4-3 with TRBJ2-7, with D possibly being TRBD1 (6 bases). Germline-derived CDR1 and CDR2 are LGHNA and YSLEER. The V gene lost 1 base and the J gene lost 6 bases, with 16 bases spanning the gap. The CDR3 loop spans 15 amino acids. CDR3 bases: TGCGCCAGCAGCCAAGTTGATACAGGGAGAGGCGAGCAGTACTTC. Its translation is CASSQVDTGRGEQYF.

V and J are TRBV2 and TRBJ2-5, with 12 positions matching TRBD2. With the DNA end fitting TRBJ2-7 better, the J assignment may be wrong. Per germline, CDR1 SNHLY and CDR2 FYNNEI. CDR3 length equals 16 residues. The CDR3 loop reads CASSGLAGGPNYEQYF. The CDR3 coding sequence is TGTGCCAGCAGTGGTCTAGCGGGAGGGCCCAACTACGAGCAGTACTTC.

The chain couples TRBV20-1 to TRBJ2-1; no definite D call. The length of the CDR3 is 12 residues. Deletions cut 4 bases from V and 12 bases from J, with 16 bases between. CDR1 is DFQATT, CDR2 SNEGSKA, per germline (reference sequence). The CDR3, as DNA: TGCAGTGCTAAAGATACGAATCGGGCGCAGTTCTTC. Translated, it gives CSAKDTNRAQFF.

This chain uses TRBV20-1 with TRBJ2-4; 8 bases line up with TRBD1. There are 12 residues in the CDR3. V lost 6 bases and J lost 4; bases outside the gene matches: 2. Germline V gene sequence: CDR1 DFQATT, CDR2 SNEGSKA (reference sequence). This CDR3 is CSAGTGKNIQYF. DNA for the CDR3: TGCAGTGCGGGGACAGGAAAAAACATTCAGTACTTC.

V usage is TRBV4-1 and J usage is TRBJ1-6, with D possibly matching TRBD1 (6 bases). CDR1 is MGHRA, CDR2 YSYEKL, per germline. This CDR3 is built from 16 residues. Trimming cost V 0 bases and J 6 bases, with 12 bases left between them. The CDR3 reads CASSQDSAGVNSPLHF. The DNA of the CDR3 is TGCGCCAGCAGCCAAGATTCTGCAGGGGTTAATTCACCCCTCCACTTT.

Ten or more counts support this clonotype. The V call is TRBV15, the J call TRBJ2-7, with 10 positions matching TRBD2. The junction had 8 bases not matched to a gene; V was cut back by 1 base and J by 5 bases. The CDR3 spans 16 residues. Germline values: CDR1 LNHNV, CDR2 YYDKDF (reference sequence). The CDR3 coding sequence is TGTGCCACCAGCAGAGGTCAGCGGGAGGGCCGCGACGAGCAGTACTTC. Translating it yields CATSRGQREGRDEQYF.

Of note for this clonotype: A junction boundary mismatches the germline segment, possibly from a read error. V and J are TRBV9 and TRBJ2-7; tentatively, D is TRBD1 or TRBD2 (5 bases each). This CDR3 comprises 15 residues. Looked up from germline, CDR1 is SGDLS and CDR2 is YYNGEE. The CDR3 coding sequence is TGTGCCGGCAGCCCGGGGCTCGCGAGCTCCTACGAGCAGTACTTC. Its protein product is CAGSPGLASSYEQYF.

The rearrangement uses TRBV4-3 and TRBJ1-6; 7 bases agree with TRBD1. The CDR3 has 14 amino acids. The germline V gene has CDR1 LGHNA and CDR2 YSLEER. The V segment lost 2 bases and the J segment 10 bases; nucleotides outside the gene matches: 5. The CDR3 bases are TGCGCCAGCAGCCAAAGACAGGGTATCTCACCCCTCCACTTT. Translation gives CASSQRQGISPLHF.

CDR3 sequence: CASRTGGNEKLFF. Here the CDR3 DNA reads TGTGCCAGCAGGACAGGGGGGAATGAAAAACTGTTTTTT. The chain uses TRBV6-5 and TRBJ1-4, with 9 nucleotides matching TRBD1. After removal of 6 bases from V and 5 bases from J, the junction contained 1 base not matched to a gene. CDR1 and CDR2 from the germline V gene are MNHEY and SVGAGI. This CDR3 has 13 amino acids.

The V call is TRBV20-1, the J call TRBJ2-1; 8 bases map to TRBD2. Looked up from germline, CDR1 is DFQATT and CDR2 is SNEGSKA (reference sequence). With V trimmed by 3 bases and J by 6 bases, 7 bases remained unmatched. The CDR3 is made up of 14 amino acids. CDR3 in DNA: TGCAGTGCTAGCCCCAGGACTAGCAGCAATGAGCAGTTCTTC. Protein: CSASPRTSSNEQFF.

Worth noting for this clonotype: The germline gene is not matched at one end of the junction; a read error may be the cause. The chain is built from TRBV6-5 and TRBJ1-4; D not certain. The CDR3 runs 14 residues. Germline CDR1 and CDR2: MNHEY and SVGAGI. The DNA of the CDR3 is TGTGCCAGCAGTTACTCCCTGGCTAAGGAAAAACTGTTTTTT. It codes for CASSYSLAKEKLFF.

This chain links TRBV20-1 with TRBJ1-1; D not resolved. This CDR3 contains 13 residues. Germline V CDR1 and CDR2: DFQATT, SNEGSKA (reference sequence). Trimming shortened V by 0 bases and J by 11 bases, and 16 bases separated the two germline ends. In nucleotides, the CDR3 is TGCAGTGCTAGAGATGCCTATAGCCGATCGGCTTTCTTT. As protein: CSARDAYSRSAFF.

The J gene is TRBJ2-3, the V gene TRBV7-9; 13 nucleotides line up with TRBD2. V dropped 1 base and J dropped 6; count of bases not matched to a gene: 13. The CDR3 runs 19 residues. Germline lookup yields CDR1 SEHNR and CDR2 FQNEAQ (reference sequence). CDR3 in amino acids: CASSLVGTSGILAPDTQYF. The CDR3 bases are TGTGCCAGCAGCTTAGTCGGGACTAGCGGGATCCTTGCCCCCGATACGCAGTATTTT.

The sample holds a few counts of this clonotype. The rearrangement uses TRBV11-2 and TRBJ2-3; tentatively, D is TRBD2 (6 bases). The CDR3 consists of 14 residues. The V end lost 5 bases, the J end lost 5 bases, and 14 bases lay between the germline ends. From germline, CDR1 is SGHAT and CDR2 FQNNGV. The CDR3 sequence: CASSPEGLEDTQYF. The CDR3 DNA follows: TGTGCCAGCAGCCCGGAGGGTCTAGAAGATACGCAGTATTTT.

V gene TRBV27 combines with J gene TRBJ2-2; tentative D call: TRBD1 (6 bases). CDR1 is MNHEY and CDR2 is SMNVEV in the germline V gene (reference sequence). The CDR3 covers 12 residues. V lost 6 bases and J lost 5, with 7 bases in between. The CDR3 protein is CASSGTTGELFF. The CDR3 DNA follows: TGTGCCAGCAGCGGGACAACCGGGGAGCTGTTTTTT.

This CDR3 is CSPLGGRGNEQFF. CDR3 DNA sequence: TGCAGTCCCCTCGGGGGGCGCGGGAATGAGCAGTTCTTC. The chain employs TRBV20-1 and TRBJ2-1, with D possibly matching TRBD2 (7 bases). The CDR3 has 13 amino acids. Deletions cut 8 bases from V and 7 bases from J, with 18 bases between. The germline gives CDR1 DFQATT, CDR2 SNEGSKA (reference sequence).

A few counts support this clonotype. One end of the junction does not line up with germline, which may come from a read error. This chain links TRBV7-8 with TRBJ1-2, with D uncertain. This CDR3 contains 14 residues. Germline V CDR1 and CDR2: SGHVS, FQNEAQ. This CDR3 reads CTSSFEGVGYGYTF. The DNA for the CDR3 is TGTACCAGCAGCTTTGAGGGCGTTGGCTATGGCTACACCTTC.

The J gene is TRBJ1-5, the V gene TRBV21-1. TRBV21-1 is tagged as a pseudogene. The CDR3 consists of 18 residues. CDR3 bases: TGTGCCAGCAGCAAGGACCCGAAGGCCGCGTATAGCAATCAGCCCCAGCATTTT. Amino acids: CASSKDPKAAYSNQPQHF.

The chain uses TRBV7-2 and TRBJ2-1; TRBD2 matches at 7 bases. The CDR3 contains 16 residues. Germline CDR1 reads SGHTA; CDR2 reads FQGNSA. V lost 5 bases, J lost 1 base, and 8 bases stayed unmatched. The CDR3 loop is CASSPRTRGSYNEQFF. CDR3 nucleotide sequence: TGTGCCAGCAGCCCGCGGACTAGGGGATCCTACAATGAGCAGTTCTTC.

There are many counts of this clonotype. J is TRBJ2-1 and V is TRBV20-1; 13 positions agree with TRBD2. The CDR3 is made up of 14 amino acids. V was pared by 3 bases and J by 8 bases, with 4 bases of the junction left unmatched. Per germline, CDR1 DFQATT and CDR2 SNEGSKA (reference sequence). The CDR3 loop reads CSASGGLAGYEQFF. The CDR3 DNA follows: TGCAGTGCTAGTGGGGGACTAGCGGGGTATGAGCAGTTCTTC.

The CDR3 nucleotides read TGTGCCAGCAGCTCACTGAACACACACCCCAATGAGCAGTTCTTC. It codes for CASSSLNTHPNEQFF. The V and J genes are TRBV12-3 or TRBV12-4 and TRBJ2-1; D is uncertain. Trimming took off 6 bases at V and 6 bases at J, with 18 bases between the two ends. The CDR3 contains 15 residues.